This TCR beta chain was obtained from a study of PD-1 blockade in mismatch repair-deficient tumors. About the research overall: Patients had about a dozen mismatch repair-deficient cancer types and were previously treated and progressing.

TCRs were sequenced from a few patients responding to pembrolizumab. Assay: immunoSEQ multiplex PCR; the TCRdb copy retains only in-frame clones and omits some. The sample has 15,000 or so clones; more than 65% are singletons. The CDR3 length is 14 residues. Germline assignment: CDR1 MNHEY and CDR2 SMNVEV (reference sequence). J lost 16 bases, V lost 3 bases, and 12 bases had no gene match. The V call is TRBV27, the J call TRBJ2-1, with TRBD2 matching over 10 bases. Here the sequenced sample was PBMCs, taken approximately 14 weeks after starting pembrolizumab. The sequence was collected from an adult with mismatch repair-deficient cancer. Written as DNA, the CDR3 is TGTGCCAGCAGTTTTGGGGGGTCAGCGGGAGGGGAATTCTTC. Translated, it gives CASSFGGSAGGEFF.